This record looks at one T cell receptor (beta chain) sequence and its context. This entry is derived from a study of blood T cell repertoires in COVID-19. Study context: The origin of the acute and convalescent COVID-19 samples was the United States, Italy and Spain. Sources were T cells, B-cell-depleted T cells, or PBMCs; the material itself was cDNA or gDNA.

Authors' analysis steps: Amplification of reference gene primers was used by the study to estimate nucleated cell counts. Generated by immunoSEQ multiplex PCR, the TCRdb table keeps only in-frame clones and is missing some. The V and J calls and clone size were taken over from that table, and D and trimming were inferred from the DNA. The sample shows over 85,000 clones, about 87% of them seen only once. The V gene lost 1 base and the J gene lost 2 bases, with 7 bases spanning the gap. CDR3 length: 15 amino acids. CDR1 is SGHNT, CDR2 YYREEE, per germline (reference sequence). What was sequenced was peripheral blood. The sequence derives from a human donor in a cohort sampled during active COVID-19. V usage is TRBV5-4 and J usage is TRBJ2-6, with a tentative D call TRBD1 (5 bases). CDR3 protein: CASSLSRAGANVLTF. The CDR3 DNA reads as TGTGCCAGCAGCTTGAGCAGGGCTGGGGCCAACGTCCTGACTTTC.